The 22 T cell receptor beta chains listed next were all sequenced from one sample in a study of T cell responses to AZD1222 COVID-19 vaccine. The method was immunoSEQ multiplex PCR; TCRdb's version includes in-frame clones alone and lacks a portion of them. The sample consists of 60,000 or so clones, around 84% of them appearing once. This material consisted of peripheral blood, taken on day 0 of AZD1222 vaccination. Receptor source: an adult in good health.

The genes are TRBV4-3 and TRBJ1-1; D gene unclear. Trimming stripped 0 bases from V and 7 bases from J, with 12 bases between. Germline CDR1 LGHNA, CDR2 YSLEER. The CDR3 length is 14 residues. CDR3 DNA sequence: TGCGCCAGCAGCCAAGAGACCGGGAATGTTGAAGCTTTCTTT. Protein sequence: CASSQETGNVEAFF.

The chain recombines TRBV7-2 with TRBJ2-3; possibly TRBD2 for D (7 bases). V was shortened by 1 base and J by 5 bases, with 16 bases between the two germline ends. Looked up from germline, CDR1 is SGHTA and CDR2 is FQGNSA. The CDR3 totals 16 residues. CDR3 sequence (DNA): TGTGCCAGCAGCTTAGTGGGGGCGGGAGTCGGAGATACGCAGTATTTT. This codes for CASSLVGAGVGDTQYF.

The chain joins TRBV5-1 to TRBJ2-1, with D maybe TRBD2 (6 bases). The CDR3 length is 12 residues. Trimming took off 4 bases at V and 12 bases at J, with 14 bases between the two ends. Germline V lookup: CDR1 SGHRS, CDR2 YFSETQ. Written as DNA, the CDR3 is TGCGCCAGCAGCGCCCAGGGTAGCGGGCAGTTCTTC. Residues: CASSAQGSGQFF. Based on the CDR3 plus reference TRBV5-1 and TRBJ2-1, the full variable domain is KAGVTQTPRYLIKTRGQQVTLSCSPISGHRSVSWYQQTPGQGLQFLFEYFSETQRNKGNFPGRFSGRQFSNSRSEMNVSTLELGDSALYLCASSAQGSGQFFGPGTRLTVL.

A note on this clone: The same CDR3 can be traced to other DNA sequences in this sample. The chain carries TRBV24-1 and TRBJ1-3, with TRBD1 as a possible D gene (5 bases). The V gene's germline CDR1 is KGHDR and CDR2 SFDVKD. The CDR3 has 15 amino acids. V was cut by 4 bases and J by 1 base, with 10 bases left in between. Written as DNA, the CDR3 is TGTGCCACCAGTGACCCCGCAGGGTCTGGAAACACCATATATTTT. Protein product: CATSDPAGSGNTIYF.

This chain links TRBV6-2 or TRBV6-3 with TRBJ1-6, with 8 nucleotides matching TRBD1. Germline V gene lookup returns CDR1 MNHEY and CDR2 SVGEGT. Trimming cost V 4 bases and J 0 bases; bases outside gene matches: 2. The CDR3 totals 16 residues. The CDR3 protein is CASSSTGGSYNSPLHF. CDR3 coding DNA: TGTGCCAGCAGTTCAACAGGGGGCTCCTATAATTCACCCCTCCACTTT.

The chain joins TRBV12-3 or TRBV12-4 to TRBJ1-4; D uncertain. Between the trimmed V and J ends, which lost 5 bases and 11 bases, there was a span of 15 bases. The CDR3 spans 13 residues. The CDR3 reads CASSARTPSKLFF. The CDR3, as DNA: TGTGCCAGCAGTGCCCGGACCCCTTCGAAACTGTTTTTT.

J is TRBJ2-1 and V is TRBV4-3, with D maybe TRBD2 (6 bases). The CDR3 runs to 15 residues. The germline CDR1 and CDR2 sequences are LGHNA and YSLEER. The V end lost 2 bases, the J end lost 7 bases, and 15 bases lay between the germline ends. The CDR3 bases are TGCGCCAGCAGCCAATCGCCGGGAGTGGGAAATGAGCAGTTCTTC. Its protein is CASSQSPGVGNEQFF.

This chain joins TRBV11-1 and TRBJ2-2; perhaps D is TRBD1 or TRBD2 (5 bases each). Germline V lookup: CDR1 SGHAT, CDR2 FQDESV (reference sequence). V lost 2 bases, J lost 9 bases, and 13 bases lay in between. The CDR3 has 14 residues. The CDR3 spells CASSLFGGSRELFF. Here the CDR3 DNA reads TGTGCCAGCAGCTTATTTGGGGGTTCTCGGGAGCTGTTTTTT.

The chain couples TRBV6-5 to TRBJ2-1, with TRBD2 identical over 7 bases. CDR3 size: 15 residues. V lost 0 bases and J lost 4; bases outside the gene matches: 3. Germline-derived CDR1 and CDR2 are MNHEY and SVGAGI. CDR3 sequence: CASSYSGLPYNEQFF. The CDR3 nucleotides are TGTGCCAGCAGTTACTCGGGACTACCGTACAATGAGCAGTTCTTC.

The rearrangement joins TRBV19 to TRBJ2-1; TRBD2 matches at 12 bases. CDR1 LNHDA and CDR2 SQIVND come from the germline V gene (reference sequence). Losses at the gene ends were 3 bases for V and 8 bases for J; bases not matched to a gene: 5. The CDR3 covers 15 residues. This CDR3 reads CASSIFLAGGYEQFF. The CDR3 coding sequence is TGTGCCAGTAGTATCTTCCTAGCGGGAGGGTATGAGCAGTTCTTC.

The V call is TRBV28, the J call TRBJ1-5, with 7 nucleotides matching TRBD1. Germline CDR1 is MDHEN and CDR2 is SYDVKM. CDR3 length equals 14 residues. V gave up 5 bases and J gave up 4 bases; unmatched junction bases: 5. The CDR3 DNA reads TGTGCCAGCAGTCCGGGACAGAGGAATCAGCCCCAGCATTTT. Its translation is CASSPGQRNQPQHF.

The genes are TRBV9 and TRBJ2-5, with D possibly matching TRBD2 (6 bases). Germline-derived CDR1 and CDR2 are SGDLS and YYNGEE. The CDR3 runs 16 residues. Trimming took off 3 bases at V and 5 bases at J, with 20 bases between the two ends. The DNA for the CDR3 is TGTGCCAGCAGCGACCCGGGACTTAGCGGCTGGGAGACCCAGTACTTC. It is translated as CASSDPGLSGWETQYF.

The chain recombines TRBV10-3 with TRBJ1-5; D unresolved. This CDR3 has 15 residues. The V and J ends lost 6 bases and 3 bases respectively, with 15 bases between them. CDR1 and CDR2 from the germline V gene are ENHRY and SYGVKD. CDR3 in amino acids: CAISADEAVNQPQHF. The CDR3 coding sequence is TGTGCCATCAGCGCGGACGAGGCGGTCAATCAGCCCCAGCATTTT.

V is TRBV2 and J is TRBJ2-7; no firm D call. The germline CDR1 and CDR2 sequences are SNHLY and FYNNEI. CDR3 size: 13 residues. Trimming stripped 8 bases from V and 7 bases from J, with 18 bases between. The chain's CDR3 is CASSPGSRSEQYF. Written as DNA, the CDR3 is TGTGCCAGCTCCCCCGGCAGTCGTTCTGAGCAGTACTTC.

Only one count was recorded for this clone. The rearrangement uses TRBV27 and TRBJ2-6; D is unresolved. This CDR3 contains 14 residues. The germline V gene has CDR1 MNHEY and CDR2 SMNVEV (reference sequence). Deletions cut 6 bases from V and 2 bases from J, with 8 bases between. DNA for the CDR3: TGTGCCAGCAGGAAAGATGCTGGGGCCAACGTCCTGACTTTC. Its protein is CASRKDAGANVLTF.

The chain combines TRBV27 with TRBJ1-1, with TRBD1 as a possible D gene (5 bases). Trimming cost V 8 bases and J 6 bases, with 10 bases left between them. The CDR3 consists of 11 residues. The germline V gene has CDR1 MNHEY and CDR2 SMNVEV (reference sequence). CDR3 region: CASGRGAEAFF. The CDR3 DNA reads TGTGCCAGCGGTCGGGGCGCTGAAGCTTTCTTT.

The chain combines TRBV6-1 with TRBJ1-1; a weak D match, TRBD1 (5 bases). Germline-derived CDR1 and CDR2 are MNHNS and SASEGT. Trimming left V 2 bases short and J 3 bases short, with 10 bases between. This CDR3 is built from 14 residues. DNA for the CDR3: TGTGCCAGCAGTGAAATCGGGGCGGACACTGAAGCTTTCTTT. Amino acid sequence: CASSEIGADTEAFF.

The rearrangement uses TRBV11-2 and TRBJ2-7, with TRBD1 as a possible D gene (6 bases). Germline-derived CDR1 and CDR2 are SGHAT and FQNNGV. The ends were cut back, 3 bases at V and 1 base at J, with 7 bases in the middle. The length of the CDR3 is 13 residues. The CDR3 coding sequence is TGTGCCAGCAGCTTGAGGGGGTCCTACGAGCAGTACGTC. This gives the protein CASSLRGSYEQYV.

The rearrangement links TRBV13 to TRBJ1-2, with TRBD1 matching over 7 bases. J gave up 6 bases and V 1 base, and 5 bases lay outside the gene matches. The CDR3 consists of 14 residues. Germline loops: CDR1 PRHDT, CDR2 FYEKMQ (reference sequence). The CDR3 region is CASSLVMGQNGYTF. The CDR3 DNA reads TGTGCCAGCAGCTTAGTTATGGGACAGAATGGCTACACCTTC.

The CDR3, as DNA: TGTGCCAGCAGTTTTGGGACATCGGAAGCTTTCTTT. This sequence encodes CASSFGTSEAFF. This chain uses TRBV12-3 or TRBV12-4 with TRBJ1-1; a weak D match, TRBD1 (6 bases). The V end lost 3 bases, the J end lost 8 bases, and 10 bases lay between the germline ends. The CDR3 loop spans 12 amino acids.

The V gene is TRBV11-3, the J gene TRBJ2-5; 8 bases agree with TRBD1. The length of the CDR3 is 15 residues. V was clipped by 1 base and J by 4 bases; unmatched bases: 5. Germline CDR1 is SGHNT and CDR2 is YENEEA. The CDR3 DNA is TGTGCCAGCAGCTTAGGAGGACAGGGAGGAGAGACCCAGTACTTC. Amino acids: CASSLGGQGGETQYF.

The chain combines TRBV12-3 or TRBV12-4 with TRBJ2-5, with D perhaps matching TRBD2 (6 bases). V dropped 3 bases and J dropped 9 bases, with 14 bases sitting between them. The CDR3 extends over 13 amino acids. The CDR3 region is CASSFPGARAQYF. The CDR3 region has the DNA TGTGCCAGCAGTTTCCCGGGAGCTCGGGCCCAGTACTTC.